This T cell receptor beta chain was obtained from a study of shared clonotypes between healthy human individuals. Broader study findings: Across subsets, estimated richness was generally greater for naive than for memory populations. Relative to their counterparts shared across all four donors, non-shared clonotypes exhibited diminished generation probabilities.

Concerning this clone itself: Its target is unknown.

Germline V lookup: CDR1 LNHDA, CDR2 SQIVND (reference sequence). The CDR3 runs 16 residues. Germline trimming cut 6 bases from V and 1 base from J; bases unmatched to any gene: 7. Using immunoSEQ multiplex PCR, the repertoire was profiled, and TCRdb retains in-frame clones only, with some absent. The sample lists more than 550,000 clones, just under 75% seen once, with roughly 1.8% in the top ten. This sequence was found in a woman aged 30 to 39 in good health. V usage is TRBV19 and J usage is TRBJ2-3; 10 bases align to TRBD1. What was sequenced was memory CD4+ T cells sorted from blood. Noted subset: CD45RA-negative fraction. DNA for the CDR3: TGTGCCAGTAGCAGACAGGGGGCTGTCGGCACAGATACGCAGTATTTT. Protein: CASSRQGAVGTDTQYF.